This T cell receptor beta chain was observed in a study of cytomegalovirus exposure and HLA in healthy donors. Points on this clone: The antigen is unknown.

Vbeta (60) and Jbeta (13) primers were used in the PCR. Generated by immunoSEQ multiplex PCR, the TCRdb table keeps only in-frame clones and is missing some. The profile shows roughly 93,000 clones, 75% to 85% of them singletons. The CDR3 extends over 13 amino acids. V lost 1 base and J lost 8; bases outside the gene matches: 4. Germline values: CDR1 SGHAT, CDR2 FQNNGV. Points from the study as a whole: HLA allele associations emerged for fewer than 20,000 TCR beta sequences in a later analysis, at 0.05 false discovery rate.

The source of this sequence is a young man in good health and CMV-seropositive. The V and J genes are TRBV11-2 and TRBJ2-5; 7 bases are a match to TRBD1. Sequencing was performed on PBMCs. The CDR3 nucleotides read TGTGCCAGCAGCTTAGTCACAGGGGATACCCAGTACTTC. Amino acid sequence: CASSLVTGDTQYF.